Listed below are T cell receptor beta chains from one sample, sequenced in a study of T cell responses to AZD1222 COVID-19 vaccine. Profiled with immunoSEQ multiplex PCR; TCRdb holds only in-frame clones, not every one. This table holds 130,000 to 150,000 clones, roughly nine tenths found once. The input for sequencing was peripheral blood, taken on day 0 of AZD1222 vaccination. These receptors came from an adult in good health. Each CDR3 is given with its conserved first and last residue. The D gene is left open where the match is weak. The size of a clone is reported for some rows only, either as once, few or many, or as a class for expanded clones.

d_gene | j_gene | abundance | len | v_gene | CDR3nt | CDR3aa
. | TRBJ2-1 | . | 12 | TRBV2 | TGTGCCAGCAGGGGCAGGGTGGATGAGCAGTTCTTC | CASRGRVDEQFF
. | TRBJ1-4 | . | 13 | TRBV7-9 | TGTGCCAGCAGCTTAGTTGGTGAGGAAAAACTGTTTTTT | CASSLVGEEKLFF
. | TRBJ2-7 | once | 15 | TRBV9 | TGTGCCAGCAGCCCCTCGGGCCGCTACTCCTACGAGCAGTACTTC | CASSPSGRYSYEQYF
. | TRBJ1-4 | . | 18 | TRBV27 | TGTGCCAGCAGTAGAACTGCTCAGGGCCTGCAAACTAATGAAAAACTGTTTTTT | CASSRTAQGLQTNEKLFF
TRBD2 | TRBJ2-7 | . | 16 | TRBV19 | TGTGCCAGTAGTATAGGACTAGCGGCCAGCTCCTACGAGCAGTACTTC | CASSIGLAASSYEQYF
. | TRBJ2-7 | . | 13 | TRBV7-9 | TGTGCCAGCAGCTCGGACGAGCGATACGAGCAGTACTTC | CASSSDERYEQYF
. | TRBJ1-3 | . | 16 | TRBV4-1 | TGCGCCAGCAGCCAGGTTCAGGGGCCCTCTGGAAACACCATATATTTT | CASSQVQGPSGNTIYF
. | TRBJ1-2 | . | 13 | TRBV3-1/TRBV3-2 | TGTGCCAGCAGCCGCCAGGGAAACTATGGCTACACCTTC | CASSRQGNYGYTF
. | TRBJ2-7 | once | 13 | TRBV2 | TGTGCCAGCAGTGGGGGGGCACTTTACGAGCAGTACTTC | CASSGGALYEQYF
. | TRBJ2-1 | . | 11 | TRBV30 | TGTGCCCCCCAGGGGATCGATGAGCAGTTCTTC | CAPQGIDEQFF
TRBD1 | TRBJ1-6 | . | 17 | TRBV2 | TGTGCCAGCAGTCTAGAGGGGCCGGGGACAGGGCTCCGACCCCTCCACTTT | CASSLEGPGTGLRPLHF
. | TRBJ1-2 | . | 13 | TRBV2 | TGTGCCAGCAGTGAACCAGCCTACTATGGCTACACCTTC | CASSEPAYYGYTF
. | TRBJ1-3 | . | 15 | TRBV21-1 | TGTGCCAGCGGCACTGTGGGGTACTCTGGAAACACCATATATTTT | CASGTVGYSGNTIYF
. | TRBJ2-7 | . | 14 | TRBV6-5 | TGTGCCAGCAGTTACTCGGGCAGAAAGGACGAGCAGTACTTC | CASSYSGRKDEQYF
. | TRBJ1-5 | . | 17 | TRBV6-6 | TGTGCCAGCAGTCTAGGTGGGGCTGGGAATAGCAATCAGCCCCAGCATTTT | CASSLGGAGNSNQPQHF
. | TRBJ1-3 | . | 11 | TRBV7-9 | TGTGCCAGCAACAAAGGGAACACCATATATTTT | CASNKGNTIYF
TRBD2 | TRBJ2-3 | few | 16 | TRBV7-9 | TGTGCCAGCAGCTTAGGAGTAGCGGGGGTCACAGATACGCAGTATTTT | CASSLGVAGVTDTQYF
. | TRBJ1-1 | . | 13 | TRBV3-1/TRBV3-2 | TGTGCCAGCAGCCTCCCAGAGCGGCGGGAAGCTTTCTTT | CASSLPERREAFF
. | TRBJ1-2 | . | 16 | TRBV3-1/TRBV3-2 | TGTGCCAGCAGCCAAGAGTGGGGAGGAGGGGGACGAGGCTACACCTTC | CASSQEWGGGGRGYTF
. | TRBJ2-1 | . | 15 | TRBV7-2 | TGTGCCAGCAGCTCTCGGGAGAACCCAGAGGATGAGCAGTTCTTC | CASSSRENPEDEQFF
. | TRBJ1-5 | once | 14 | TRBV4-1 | TGCGCCAGCAGCCCTGCGGGGCGCATACAGCCCCAGCATTTT | CASSPAGRIQPQHF
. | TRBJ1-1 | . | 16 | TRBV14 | TGTGCCAGCAGCCAAGAGGTTTTAGGCCTGAACACTGAAGCTTTCTTT | CASSQEVLGLNTEAFF
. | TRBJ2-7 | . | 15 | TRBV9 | TGTGCCAGCAGCGTCGGGTGGGGGGCCGGCTACGAGCAGTACTTC | CASSVGWGAGYEQYF
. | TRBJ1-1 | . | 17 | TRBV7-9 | TGTGCCAGCAGCCGAAACCAGGGGTATGGGGGGTTAACTGAAGCTTTCTTT | CASSRNQGYGGLTEAFF
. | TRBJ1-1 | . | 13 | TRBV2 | TGTGCCAGCAGTCAAGGGTTTGGCACTGAAGCTTTCTTT | CASSQGFGTEAFF
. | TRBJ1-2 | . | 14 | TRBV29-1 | TGCAGCGTTGAAGATAATAGGCCCGGGGAGGGCTACACCTTC | CSVEDNRPGEGYTF
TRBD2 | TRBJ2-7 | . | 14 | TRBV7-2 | TGTGCCAGCAGCCCGGGACTAGCGGGAGGCGAGCAGTACTTC | CASSPGLAGGEQYF
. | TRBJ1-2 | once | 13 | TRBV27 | TGTGCCAGCAGTTTTGGCCAAGGGAGGGGCTACACCTTC | CASSFGQGRGYTF
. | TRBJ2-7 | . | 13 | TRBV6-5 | TGTGCCAGCAGTATCATGGGGGACTACGAGCAGTACTTC | CASSIMGDYEQYF
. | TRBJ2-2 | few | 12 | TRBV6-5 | TGTGCCAGCCCCCCGAACACCGGGGAGCTGTTTTTT | CASPPNTGELFF
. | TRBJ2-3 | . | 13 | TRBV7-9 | TGTGCCAGCAGCGAAAACGGCGAGGGTTCGCAGTATTTT | CASSENGEGSQYF
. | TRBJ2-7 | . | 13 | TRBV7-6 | TGTGCCAGCAGCTCACCTCCGGGATACGAGCAGTACTTC | CASSSPPGYEQYF
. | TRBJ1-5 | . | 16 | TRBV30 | TGTGCCTGGAGTGTAGGTTCCGGAGCGCTCAATCAGCCCCAGCATTTT | CAWSVGSGALNQPQHF
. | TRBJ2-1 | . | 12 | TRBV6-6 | TGTGCCAGCGGCGTCAGACGCGTTGAGCAGTTCTTC | CASGVRRVEQFF